One sample yielded the 10 T cell receptor beta chains listed below, sequenced in a study of blood T cell repertoires in COVID-19. The protocol was immunoSEQ multiplex PCR, while the TCRdb copy is restricted to in-frame clones and leaves out a portion. The sample includes about 230,000 clones, 80% to 90% of them seen just once. The source material was peripheral blood. Receptor source: a man in his forties with acute or convalescent COVID-19.

The chain uses TRBV2 and TRBJ1-5; 7 bases fit TRBD1. Trimming at V came to 5 bases and at J to 0 bases, leaving 4 bases not matched to a gene. This CDR3 is built from 15 residues. CDR1 and CDR2 from the germline V gene are SNHLY and FYNNEI. The CDR3 region is CASSRDSYSNQPQHF. The CDR3 bases are TGTGCCAGCAGTAGGGACAGCTATAGCAATCAGCCCCAGCATTTT.

The V gene is TRBV27, the J gene TRBJ2-5; possibly TRBD1 for D (6 bases). The CDR3 is 15 residues long. V was trimmed by 0 bases and J by 2 bases, leaving 10 bases between them. From germline, CDR1 is MNHEY and CDR2 SMNVEV (reference sequence). The CDR3: CASSLSARGQETQYF. The DNA for the CDR3 is TGTGCCAGCAGTTTATCGGCTAGGGGGCAAGAGACCCAGTACTTC.

V and J are TRBV7-9 and TRBJ1-4, with D perhaps TRBD1 (5 bases). CDR1 is SEHNR, CDR2 FQNEAQ, per germline (reference sequence). Deletions cut 5 bases from V and 2 bases from J, with 15 bases between. This CDR3 contains 16 residues. The CDR3 bases are TGTGCCAGCAGCGCGGGGCCGATAGCGACTAATGAAAAACTGTTTTTT. This encodes CASSAGPIATNEKLFF.

The rearrangement links TRBV5-1 to TRBJ1-1, with 10 bases aligning to TRBD1. Trimming took 2 bases from V and 5 from J; bases not matched to a gene: 6. In germline, CDR1 is SGHRS, CDR2 YFSETQ. The CDR3 extends over 15 amino acids. CDR3 sequence reads: CASSFGDRGGTEAFF. The CDR3 region has the DNA TGCGCCAGCAGCTTTGGGGACAGGGGAGGGACTGAAGCTTTCTTT.

The chain couples TRBV13 to TRBJ2-6; 11 nucleotides align to TRBD1. Trimming removed 7 bases from V and 0 bases from J; junction bases left unmatched: 5. CDR3 size: 17 residues. Germline CDR1 is PRHDT and CDR2 is FYEKMQ (reference sequence). The CDR3 region is CASMRDRGDSGANVLTF. Here the CDR3 DNA reads TGTGCCAGCATGAGGGACAGGGGGGACTCTGGGGCCAACGTCCTGACTTTC.

The chain combines TRBV6-5 with TRBJ1-1; 9 bases match TRBD1. V lost 2 bases and J lost 2; bases outside the gene matches: 6. The CDR3 extends over 16 amino acids. CDR1 is MNHEY, CDR2 SVGAGI, per germline. The CDR3, as DNA: TGTGCCAGCAGTTACGATGGGACAGGGATCAACACTGAAGCTTTCTTT. Protein sequence: CASSYDGTGINTEAFF.

This clone was observed once. V and J are TRBV19 and TRBJ2-6; possible D gene TRBD1, 5 bases. Trimming took off 7 bases at V and 1 base at J, with 17 bases between the two ends. The CDR3 contains 17 residues. Germline CDR1 reads LNHDA; CDR2 reads SQIVND (reference sequence). The CDR3 sequence is CASTQPGHSSGANVLTF. The CDR3 DNA is TGTGCCAGTACTCAACCTGGACATTCGTCTGGGGCCAACGTCCTGACTTTC.

The chain couples TRBV5-1 to TRBJ1-5; D is uncertain. Trimming cost V 0 bases and J 7 bases, with 11 bases left between them. Germline V CDR1 and CDR2: SGHRS, YFSETQ. The CDR3 has 14 residues. The CDR3 DNA follows: TGCGCCAGCAGCTTGGTCGGGGAGGGACAGCCCCAGCATTTT. As protein: CASSLVGEGQPQHF.

DNA of the CDR3: TGTGCCAGCATCCCCAGGGGCACAGATACGCAGTATTTT. This translates into CASIPRGTDTQYF. The V call is TRBV27, the J call TRBJ2-3, with a weak D call TRBD1 (5 bases). V gave up 7 bases and J gave up 1 base, with 9 bases separating them. The V gene's germline CDR1 is MNHEY and CDR2 SMNVEV (reference sequence). This CDR3 is built from 13 residues.

V is TRBV4-3 and J is TRBJ2-2; TRBD1 is a possible D gene (6 bases). In germline, CDR1 is LGHNA, CDR2 YSLEER. V lost 0 bases, J lost 6 bases, and 11 bases lay in between. This CDR3 comprises 15 residues. The CDR3 reads CASSQDSSGAGELFF. In DNA, the CDR3 is TGCGCCAGCAGCCAAGATTCATCAGGGGCCGGGGAGCTGTTTTTT.